This T cell receptor beta chain emerged from a study of blood T cell repertoires in COVID-19. Germline CDR1 reads PRHDT; CDR2 reads FYEKMQ (reference sequence). J gave up 3 bases and V 0 bases, and 5 bases lay outside the gene matches. This CDR3 is 17 amino acids long. Enrolment of Seattle patients took place during active infection, and they were followed longitudinally. Original processing methods: The assay estimated nucleated cells by amplifying reference gene primers. The table came from immunoSEQ multiplex PCR; TCRdb's copy has only in-frame clones and leaves some out. That table furnishes V, J and clone size, whereas the DNA furnished D and trimming. The repertoire holds around 40,000 clones, with just under 90% as singletons.

The J gene is TRBJ2-5, the V gene TRBV13, with TRBD2 matching 12 bases. The receptor comes from a man aged 40-50 years with COVID-19, enrolled during active disease. Sample: peripheral blood. For the CDR3, the DNA is TGTGCCAGCAGCTTAGGACTAGCGGGAGGCGTGGAAGAGACCCAGTACTTC. Translated: CASSLGLAGGVEETQYF.